This T cell receptor beta chain was sequenced during a study of blood T cell repertoires in COVID-19. Study overall: Sites across the United States, Italy and Spain contributed samples from acute and convalescent COVID-19. Sample material is recorded as cDNA or gDNA derived from T cells, B-cell-depleted T cells, or PBMCs.

Authors' analysis steps: Reference gene primer amplification yielded estimated nucleated cell counts. Sequenced by immunoSEQ multiplex PCR; TCRdb stores in-frame clones only, minus some. D and trimming come from the DNA, and the V and J calls and clone size come from that table. The sample lists under 150,000 clones, approximately 85% seen once, with about 3% in the top ten. The receptor's source is a man aged 40-50 years with acute or convalescent COVID-19. Sequencing was carried out using peripheral blood.

In DNA form, the CDR3 reads TGTGCCAGCAGCGTTCGACAGGGTAGTATTGAGACCCAGTACTTC. Amino acids: CASSVRQGSIETQYF. This chain connects TRBV11-2 to TRBJ2-5; 7 nucleotides line up with TRBD1. The germline CDR1 and CDR2 sequences are SGHAT and FQNNGV. This CDR3 spans 15 amino acids. With 5 bases clipped from V and 5 bases from J, the junction kept 11 bases outside the gene matches.